This is a list of T cell receptor beta chains from one sample in a study of OX40 agonist ivuxolimab in advanced cancers. Profiling relied on immunoSEQ multiplex PCR, and the TCRdb table lists in-frame clones only, not all of them. The sample records approximately 47,000 clones, around nine tenths being singletons. Sequenced here: CD4+ or CD8+ T cells sorted from blood, sampled in a trial of the OX40 agonist ivuxolimab. The receptors derive from an adult with an advanced solid tumor such as melanoma, head and neck, liver or kidney cancer. Each CDR3 is given with its conserved first and last residue. D genes are given only for firm matches. Only some rows state a clone size, as once, few, many or a class for expanded clones.

cdr3_nt cdr3_aa clone_size j_call cdr3_length v_call d_call
TGTGCCAGCTCACCCCCAGGCTCCTACAATGAGCAGTTCTTC CASSPPGSYNEQFF few TRBJ2-1 14 TRBV18 NA
TGTGCCAGCAGCTTGGGATTACAACATACGCAGTATTTT CASSLGLQHTQYF NA TRBJ2-3 13 TRBV5-6 NA
TGTGCCAGCAGCCCGGGACTAGCGGGAGAGGAGCAGTTCTTC CASSPGLAGEEQFF NA TRBJ2-1 14 TRBV7-2 TRBD2
TGTGCCAGCAGCCCAGGGGGCGCCTCCTACAATGAGCAGTTCTTC CASSPGGASYNEQFF NA TRBJ2-1 15 TRBV7-6 TRBD1
TGTGCCAGTAGTGTAAAATTGGAAACTGAAGCTTTCTTT CASSVKLETEAFF NA TRBJ1-1 13 TRBV19 NA
TGTGCCAGCAGCTTATCGGGCGGGAGCAACACCGGGGAGCTGTTTTTT CASSLSGGSNTGELFF NA TRBJ2-2 16 TRBV7-3 TRBD2
TGCGCCAGCAGCTTGGCCCTTAGCTCCTACAATGAGCAGTTCTTC CASSLALSSYNEQFF NA TRBJ2-1 15 TRBV5-1 NA
TGTGCCAGCAGCTTAAGGACCGATGGGCAGGAAAAACTGTTTTTT CASSLRTDGQEKLFF NA TRBJ1-4 15 TRBV7-6 NA
TGTGCCAGCAGACAATACAATGAGCAGTTCTTC CASRQYNEQFF NA TRBJ2-1 11 TRBV6-1 NA
TGTGCCATCAATGGAGTCGTCACAGATACGCAGTATTTT CAINGVVTDTQYF NA TRBJ2-3 13 TRBV10-3 NA
TGTGCCAGCAGTTTAGCGGGAGGGTTTACAGGAGAGCAGTTCTTC CASSLAGGFTGEQFF once TRBJ2-1 15 TRBV2 TRBD2
TGTGCCAGCTCACCAGCGACACTCGCTCGACTAACTACTAATGAAAAACTGTTTTTT CASSPATLARLTTNEKLFF NA TRBJ1-4 19 TRBV18 NA
TGTGCCTGGACTCCCAGTGGACGGGGCACTGAAGCTTTCTTT CAWTPSGRGTEAFF NA TRBJ1-1 14 TRBV30 NA
TGTGCCAGCAGCCTCCTCACACCGTCAGCCCAGCATTTT CASSLLTPSAQHF NA TRBJ1-5 13 TRBV6-5 NA
TGCAGTGCTAGAGGGGACTATGGCTACACCTTC CSARGDYGYTF NA TRBJ1-2 11 TRBV20-1 NA
TGTGCCAGTAGTATAGATCACGGGACAGGGGAGGCAGACGAGCAGTACTTC CASSIDHGTGEADEQYF NA TRBJ2-7 17 TRBV19 TRBD1
TGTGCCAGCAGTCAAGGTCTAGGGCGGGACTATAATTCACCCCTCCACTTT CASSQGLGRDYNSPLHF once TRBJ1-6 17 TRBV7-9 NA
TGTGCCAGCAGCTCAGAAAACACCGGGGAGCTGTTTTTT CASSSENTGELFF NA TRBJ2-2 13 TRBV5-6 NA
TGTGCCAGCAGCCGGGGACAACCCTTCTACGAGCAGTACTTC CASSRGQPFYEQYF NA TRBJ2-7 14 TRBV7-8 NA
TGTGCCAGCACCCTAGGGAGGGGGCGTGAGGGAAAACTGTTTTTT CASTLGRGREGKLFF NA TRBJ1-4 15 TRBV6-5 TRBD1
TGTGCCAGCGGAGGGCAGGGGGCAAAACTGTTTTTT CASGGQGAKLFF NA TRBJ1-4 12 TRBV6-5 TRBD1
TGTGCCAGCAGCGTAGGAGTAATCTCCCGCACCTCCTACAATGAGCAGTTCTTC CASSVGVISRTSYNEQFF once TRBJ2-1 18 TRBV9 NA
TGTGCCAGCAGCTTAGGACTAGCGGGATTGATCAGCGATACGCAGTATTTT CASSLGLAGLISDTQYF NA TRBJ2-3 17 TRBV7-2 TRBD2
TGTGCCAGCAGCTTAATAGGCTACGAGCAGTACTTC CASSLIGYEQYF NA TRBJ2-7 12 TRBV7-9 NA
TGTGCCAGCTCACCGATCACTGCCGGACAGGATACGCAGTATTTT CASSPITAGQDTQYF NA TRBJ2-3 15 TRBV18 NA
TGTGCCAGCAGCTTAGTAGGGCCTAGCGGGCCGAACACCGGGGAGCTGTTTTTT CASSLVGPSGPNTGELFF NA TRBJ2-2 18 TRBV7-2 TRBD2
TGTGCTAGCAGCTTAGTCGTGGACAGGGGGTACAATGAGCAGTTCTTC CASSLVVDRGYNEQFF NA TRBJ2-1 16 TRBV7-7 TRBD1
TGTGCCAGCAGTGAAAGGCAGGGCCGTGGCTACACCTTC CASSERQGRGYTF NA TRBJ1-2 13 TRBV25-1 NA
TGCGCCAGCAGCCTCGACACGAACACCGGGGAGCTGTTTTTT CASSLDTNTGELFF NA TRBJ2-2 14 TRBV10-2 NA
TGTGCCAGCAGCTTTGGGGGGAAGCTTGGAGCTTTCTTT CASSFGGKLGAFF once TRBJ1-1 13 TRBV7-8 NA
TGCGCCAGCAGCTCCCAAGGGGAGCAGTACTTC CASSSQGEQYF NA TRBJ2-7 11 TRBV5-1 NA
TGTGCCAGCAGGCTACACCCCACCACGGGGGAGCAGTACTTC CASRLHPTTGEQYF once TRBJ2-7 14 TRBV6-1 NA